This T cell receptor beta chain was observed in a study of blood T cells in healthy people across ages. Whole-study findings and limits: Older individuals had lower TCR beta diversity per million T cells (the decline was roughly linear). Those diversity estimates obtained from one million T cells were thought to be underestimates.

The CDR3 spans 14 residues. V was shortened by 4 bases and J by 1 base, with 10 bases between the two germline ends. CDR1 and CDR2 from the germline V gene are SGHDT and YYEEEE. A second PCR of roughly 7 to 11 cycles used a sample-barcoded 5' primer and a J-beta primer mix. TCRdb processed the 5' RACE reads anew with MiXCR; each CDR3 protein has one entry. The table includes around 900,000 distinct CDR3 sequences, 29% detected once. This clonotype was observed a single time. Its antigen is not identified. The sequencing input was blood. The source of this sequence is a woman aged 80 or over in good health. J is TRBJ2-3 and V is TRBV5-6; D may be TRBD2 (5 bases). The CDR3 reads CASSPMRGTDTQYF. The CDR3 DNA reads TGTGCCAGCAGCCCAATGAGGGGCACAGATACGCAGTATTTT.